This T cell receptor (beta chain) was sequenced in a study of human T cells and chemical hapten exposure. Whole-study results and caveats: DPC sensitization produced no change in TCRs with frequency above 1 in 1000.

The germline CDR1 and CDR2 sequences are SGHTA and FQGNSA. V lost 4 bases to trimming and J lost 7 bases; unmatched junction nucleotides: 17. This CDR3 contains 18 residues. Stated time point: patch test 1, 2 weeks after DPC sensitization. Treatment specified: therapeutic diphenylcyclopropenone sensitization with weekly scalp DPC. Patients had alopecia, were aged 18 to 70, and were not pregnant. This clonotype was seen only a few times. Its matching antigen is unknown. MiXCR, applied by TCRdb to the RACE reads, yields one record per CDR3 protein. In the table there are some 180,000 distinct CDR3 sequences, about 22% of which are singletons.

Sequenced here: whole blood, sampled in connection with sensitization to the hapten diphenylcyclopropenone (DPC). The sequence was collected from a woman in her forties or fifties with alopecia areata. Some clones in this sample may be carry-over from other donors' samples. V and J are TRBV7-2 and TRBJ2-1; 9 positions match TRBD1. The CDR3 DNA reads TGTGCCAGCAGCTCGCGCAAAACCGGGACAGGGAGGAGGAATGAGCAGTTCTTC. This codes for CASSSRKTGTGRRNEQFF.